This TCR beta chain was obtained from a study of T cell responses to AZD1222 COVID-19 vaccine. General study results and limits: Among the donors, most were white British and more were female, and clonal diversity was possibly underestimated. Two AZD1222 administrations were followed by greater Spike-specific TCR breadth and depth.

Libraries were prepared by immunoSEQ multiplex PCR; TCRdb keeps only in-frame clonotypes and omits some of them. The sample has around 120,000 clones; 80% to 90% are singletons. CDR1 and CDR2 from the germline V gene are SGDLS and YYNGEE. The V segment lost 1 base and the J segment 6 bases; nucleotides outside the gene matches: 8. CDR3 length: 16 amino acids. As for this clone: Its antigen is unidentified.

The chain carries TRBV9 and TRBJ2-3; 10 nucleotides agree with TRBD2. Source: peripheral blood, taken on day 0 of MenACWY control vaccination. This clonotype was obtained from an adult in good health. The CDR3 is CASSVNKREGHDTQYF. The CDR3 region has the DNA TGTGCCAGCAGCGTAAACAAGCGGGAGGGCCACGATACGCAGTATTTT.